This TCR beta chain originates from a study of blood T cell repertoires in COVID-19. Study information: Material from acute and convalescent COVID-19 was sourced from the United States, Italy and Spain. PBMCs, B-cell-depleted T cells, or T cells provided the cDNA or gDNA that made up the material.

Sequenced by immunoSEQ multiplex PCR; TCRdb stores in-frame clones only, minus some. The data show 70,000 to 95,000 clones, approximately 78% seen once. Trimming cost V 6 bases and J 1 base, with 9 bases left between them. CDR3 length equals 13 residues. CDR1 and CDR2 (germline): SGHVS, FQNEAQ. Seattle enrolled patients during active infection and tracked them longitudinally. The sample taken for sequencing was peripheral blood. The V gene is TRBV7-8, the J gene TRBJ1-1, with D possibly being TRBD1 (5 bases). This receptor was obtained from a man aged 60 to 69 with COVID-19, enrolled during active disease. The CDR3: CASSTDRNTEAFF. The CDR3, as DNA: TGTGCCAGCAGTACCGACAGGAACACTGAAGCTTTCTTT.